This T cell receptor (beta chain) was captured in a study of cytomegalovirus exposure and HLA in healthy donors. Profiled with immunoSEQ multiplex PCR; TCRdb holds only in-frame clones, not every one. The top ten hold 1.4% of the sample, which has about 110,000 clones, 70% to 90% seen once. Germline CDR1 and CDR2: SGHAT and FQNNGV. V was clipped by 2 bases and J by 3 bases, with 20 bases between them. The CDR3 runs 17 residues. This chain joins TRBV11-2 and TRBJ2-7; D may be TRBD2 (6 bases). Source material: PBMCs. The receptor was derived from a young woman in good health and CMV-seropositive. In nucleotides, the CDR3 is TGTGCCAGCAGCTTAACTGGGCCGTCGTGGGGGGACTACGAGCAGTACTTC. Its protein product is CASSLTGPSWGDYEQYF.